Shown below are 30 T cell receptor beta chains from a single sample sequenced in a study of STAT3 mutations in large granular lymphocyte leukemia. Points from the study as a whole: At least one immunodominant TCR beta clonotype appeared in every T-cell large granular lymphocyte leukemia patient.

Profiled with immunoSEQ multiplex PCR; TCRdb holds only in-frame clones, not every one. Here the sample spans around 26,000 clones, 85% to 95% being singletons. These receptors' targets are unknown. Sequenced material: peripheral blood mononuclear cells. The receptor source for this set is a man between 35 and 55 years old with T-cell large granular lymphocyte leukemia. Some clones in this sample may be carry-over from other donors' samples.

V gene TRBV5-1 combines with J gene TRBJ2-3; weak D call: TRBD2 (6 bases). Germline V gene sequence: CDR1 SGHRS, CDR2 YFSETQ. With 2 bases removed from V and 3 bases from J, the gap between germline ends came to 13 bases. The CDR3 is made up of 15 amino acids. The DNA for the CDR3 is TGCGCCAGCAGCTTATTAGCGGCCCTAACAGATACGCAGTATTTT. It codes for CASSLLAALTDTQYF. The entire variable domain, with the rest obtained from reference TRBV5-1 and TRBJ2-3, is as follows: KAGVTQTPRYLIKTRGQQVTLSCSPISGHRSVSWYQQTPGQGLQFLFEYFSETQRNKGNFPGRFSGRQFSNSRSEMNVSTLELGDSALYLCASSLLAALTDTQYFGPGTRLTVL.

The rearrangement uses TRBV29-1 and TRBJ1-3; D is ambiguous. Germline V lookup: CDR1 SQVTM, CDR2 ANQGSEA. V lost 7 bases to trimming and J lost 0 bases, with 10 bases between them. There are 13 residues in the CDR3. The CDR3: CSAGLSSGNTIYF. In DNA, the CDR3 is TGCAGCGCTGGGTTAAGCTCTGGAAACACCATATATTTT. The complete variable domain, with remaining parts taken from reference TRBV29-1 and TRBJ1-3, reads SAVISQKPSRDICQRGTSLTIQCQVDSQVTMMFWYRQQPGQSLTLIATANQGSEATYESGFVIDKFPISRPNLTFSTLTVSNMSPEDSSIYLCSAGLSSGNTIYFGEGSWLTVV.

This chain uses TRBV6-5 with TRBJ1-2, with TRBD1 identical over 8 bases. This CDR3 has 15 residues. Looked up from germline, CDR1 is MNHEY and CDR2 is SVGAGI. J was trimmed by 6 bases and V by 4 bases; bases with no gene match: 10. The CDR3 spells CASSSTGDRMDGYTF. The DNA of the CDR3 is TGTGCCAGCAGTTCTACGGGGGACAGGATGGATGGCTACACCTTC.

The rearrangement links TRBV30 to TRBJ2-3, with TRBD2 as a possible D gene (5 bases). The germline CDR1 and CDR2 sequences are GTSNPN and SVGIG (reference sequence). CDR3 length: 15 residues. The ends were cut back, 3 bases at V and 3 bases at J, with 16 bases in the middle. This CDR3 is CAWSHGSVVTDTQYF. The CDR3 nucleotides are TGTGCCTGGAGCCATGGTAGCGTAGTAACAGATACGCAGTATTTT.

The chain couples TRBV7-9 to TRBJ1-1; 10 nucleotides align to TRBD1. V shed 5 bases, J shed 11 bases, and the junction held 8 bases outside the gene matches. Per the germline V gene, CDR1 is SEHNR and CDR2 is FQNEAQ (reference sequence). CDR3 length equals 13 residues. The CDR3 is CASSPGQGEDAFF. The CDR3 DNA is TGTGCCAGCAGCCCAGGACAGGGGGAGGATGCTTTCTTT.

This rearrangement joins TRBV28 to TRBJ1-6; D is unresolved. This CDR3 has 14 amino acids. V dropped 5 bases and J dropped 7 bases, with 12 bases sitting between them. Per germline, CDR1 MDHEN and CDR2 SYDVKM. CDR3 sequence: CASSPDAKNSPLHF. The CDR3 DNA follows: TGTGCCAGCAGTCCAGACGCGAAAAATTCACCCCTCCACTTT.

This chain links TRBV6-5 with TRBJ1-6; D is possibly TRBD1 (5 bases). V was trimmed by 4 bases and J by 8 bases, leaving 15 bases between them. The CDR3 totals 15 residues. The germline CDR1 and CDR2 sequences are MNHEY and SVGAGI. The CDR3 sequence: CASSFGTPGHSPLHF. The DNA for the CDR3 is TGTGCCAGCAGTTTCGGGACCCCCGGCCATTCACCCCTCCACTTT.

J is TRBJ2-7 and V is TRBV5-4; a possible D gene is TRBD2 (7 bases). Looked up from germline, CDR1 is SGHNT and CDR2 is YYREEE (reference sequence). The germline V and J ends were trimmed by 7 bases and 6 bases, with 29 bases remaining between them. The CDR3 runs 17 residues. The CDR3 nucleotides are TGTGCCAGCGCCCCAATGCCGGGGGTAAGAGGGGGGGGCGAGCAGTACTTC. This encodes CASAPMPGVRGGGEQYF.

This clone was picked up one time. The chain couples TRBV2 to TRBJ2-3; 9 bases agree with TRBD2. J gave up 6 bases and V 7 bases, and 14 bases lay outside the gene matches. The germline V gene has CDR1 SNHLY and CDR2 FYNNEI. This CDR3 contains 16 residues. This CDR3 reads CASNLSGGGARDTQYF. Written as DNA, the CDR3 is TGTGCCAGCAATTTAAGTGGCGGGGGGGCCCGGGATACGCAGTATTTT.

The V and J genes are TRBV2 and TRBJ2-7; D uncertain. This CDR3 comprises 12 residues. Germline V lookup: CDR1 SNHLY, CDR2 FYNNEI. The V end was cut by 6 bases, the J end by 4 bases, with 10 bases between. The CDR3 DNA reads TGTGCCAGCAGGCCGCCAGAGTACGAGCAGTACTTC. Amino acid sequence: CASRPPEYEQYF.

The rearrangement joins TRBV2 to TRBJ2-6, with 11 bases lining up with TRBD2. The CDR3 spans 18 residues. Trimming took 3 bases from V and 2 from J; bases not matched to a gene: 6. In germline, CDR1 is SNHLY, CDR2 FYNNEI. The CDR3 loop is CASSDLTSGVAGANVLTF. The CDR3 nucleotides are TGTGCCAGCAGTGACCTGACTAGCGGGGTAGCTGGGGCCAACGTCCTGACTTTC.

The V and J genes are TRBV15 and TRBJ2-7; D is possibly TRBD1 (5 bases). The CDR3 runs to 16 residues. Germline CDR1 reads LNHNV; CDR2 reads YYDKDF (reference sequence). V was cut by 1 base and J by 0 bases, with 13 bases left in between. This CDR3 is CATSRGWGASSYEQYF. In nucleotides, the CDR3 is TGTGCCACCAGCAGAGGGTGGGGCGCTAGCTCCTACGAGCAGTACTTC.

The chain links TRBV11-2 to TRBJ2-2; unclear D gene. Germline values: CDR1 SGHAT, CDR2 FQNNGV. V was pared by 5 bases and J by 4 bases, with 14 bases between. The CDR3 runs 15 residues. The CDR3 is CASSPGLASTGELFF. Here the CDR3 DNA reads TGTGCCAGCAGCCCCGGTTTGGCGAGCACCGGGGAGCTGTTTTTT.

This sequence joins TRBV4-3 and TRBJ2-7, with D hard to call. V was clipped by 1 base and J by 1 base, with 8 bases between them. The CDR3 totals 14 residues. The germline gives CDR1 LGHNA, CDR2 YSLEER. CDR3 residues: CASSQAWSSYEQYF. The CDR3 bases are TGCGCCAGCAGCCAAGCGTGGAGTTCCTACGAGCAGTACTTC.

The CDR3 protein is CASSLGQGARSPLHF. CDR3 DNA sequence: TGTGCCAGCAGCTTGGGACAGGGGGCTCGATCACCCCTCCACTTT. This chain links TRBV5-6 with TRBJ1-6; 10 nucleotides agree with TRBD1. CDR3 length: 15 amino acids. The J segment lost 10 bases and the V segment lost 0 bases, leaving 4 bases of the junction unmatched. Germline values: CDR1 SGHDT, CDR2 YYEEEE.

The rearrangement joins TRBV7-9 to TRBJ1-2; 9 bases agree with TRBD1. The J segment lost 8 bases and the V segment lost 4 bases, leaving 8 bases of the junction unmatched. This CDR3 is 14 amino acids long. Per the germline V gene, CDR1 is SEHNR and CDR2 is FQNEAQ (reference sequence). CDR3 in amino acids: CASSSSGTGKGYTF. CDR3 coding DNA: TGTGCCAGCAGCTCCTCCGGGACAGGGAAAGGCTACACCTTC. The variable domain in full, completed from reference TRBV7-9 and TRBJ1-2, reads DTGVSQNPRHKITKRGQNVTFRCDPISEHNRLYWYRQTLGQGPEFLTYFQNEAQLEKSRLLSDRFSAERPKGSFSTLEIQRTEQGDSAMYLCASSSSGTGKGYTFGSGTRLTVV.

The V call is TRBV15, the J call TRBJ1-2; TRBD1 matches at 8 bases. This CDR3 is built from 15 residues. Germline CDR1 LNHNV, CDR2 YYDKDF (reference sequence). With 0 bases clipped from V and 7 bases from J, the junction kept 7 bases outside the gene matches. The CDR3 reads CATSREGSGGLGYTF. CDR3 sequence (DNA): TGTGCCACCAGCAGAGAAGGATCAGGGGGCCTTGGCTACACCTTC. The whole variable domain, filled in from reference TRBV15 and TRBJ1-2, reads DAMVIQNPRYQVTQFGKPVTLSCSQTLNHNVMYWYQQKSSQAPKLLFHYYDKDFNNEADTPDNFQSRRPNTSFCFLDIRSPGLGDTAMYLCATSREGSGGLGYTFGSGTRLTVV.

This rearrangement joins TRBV7-9 to TRBJ1-2; possible D gene TRBD1, 5 bases. V was cut by 7 bases and J by 2 bases, with 23 bases left in between. This CDR3 region has 17 residues. The V gene's germline CDR1 is SEHNR and CDR2 FQNEAQ (reference sequence). CDR3 protein: CASNRPTGTEYNYGYTF. The CDR3 DNA reads as TGTGCCAGCAACCGCCCGACCGGGACGGAATACAACTATGGCTACACCTTC.

The chain carries TRBV28 and TRBJ2-7, with D perhaps matching TRBD2 (7 bases). The CDR3 is 15 amino acids. V was shortened by 3 bases and J by 0 bases, with 12 bases between the two germline ends. In germline, CDR1 is MDHEN, CDR2 SYDVKM. DNA of the CDR3: TGTGCCAGCAGTTTTAGGGGGGGCAGCTCCTACGAGCAGTACTTC. This sequence encodes CASSFRGGSSYEQYF. Drawing the rest from reference TRBV28 and TRBJ2-7, the complete variable domain is DVKVTQSSRYLVKRTGEKVFLECVQDMDHENMFWYRQDPGLGLRLIYFSYDVKMKEKGDIPEGYSVSREKKERFSLILESASTNQTSMYLCASSFRGGSSYEQYFGPGTRLTVT.

V is TRBV7-2 and J is TRBJ1-6, with D possibly being TRBD1 (5 bases). The CDR3 totals 16 residues. Trimming pared 6 bases from V and 3 bases from J, leaving 15 bases between. Germline V lookup: CDR1 SGHTA, CDR2 FQGNSA. The CDR3 loop reads CASSVSQERYNSPLHF. CDR3 bases: TGTGCCAGCAGTGTTTCACAGGAACGCTATAATTCACCCCTCCACTTT.

The chain joins TRBV10-2 to TRBJ1-6; TRBD1 matches at 10 bases. The CDR3 is made up of 16 amino acids. The V and J ends lost 8 bases and 5 bases, in that order; junction bases with no gene match: 9. The germline V gene has CDR1 WSHSY and CDR2 SAAADI. The chain's CDR3 is CASSPGQGYDNSPLHF. The CDR3 bases are TGCGCCAGCTCCCCGGGACAGGGGTACGATAATTCACCCCTCCACTTT.

This chain links TRBV6-5 with TRBJ1-3, with D unresolved. Germline lookup yields CDR1 MNHEY and CDR2 SVGAGI. This CDR3 is 15 amino acids long. The V gene lost 2 bases and the J gene lost 0 bases, with 8 bases spanning the gap. CDR3 sequence reads: CASSYGLSSGNTIYF. For the CDR3, the DNA is TGTGCCAGCAGTTACGGCCTAAGCTCTGGAAACACCATATATTTT.

This chain links TRBV19 with TRBJ2-1; 7 nucleotides match TRBD2. The CDR3 has 16 residues. Trimming cost V 1 base and J 3 bases; bases outside gene matches: 6. The germline V gene has CDR1 LNHDA and CDR2 SQIVND (reference sequence). The CDR3: CASSIVGSSGYNEQFF. The CDR3 nucleotides are TGTGCCAGTAGTATAGTTGGTTCTAGCGGCTACAATGAGCAGTTCTTC.

The chain employs TRBV30 and TRBJ1-1; a weak D match, TRBD1 (6 bases). CDR1 and CDR2 from the germline V gene are GTSNPN and SVGIG (reference sequence). The CDR3 is 13 amino acids. The germline V and J ends were trimmed by 0 bases and 9 bases, with 14 bases remaining between them. CDR3 sequence (DNA): TGTGCCTGGAGTGTGGAAACAGGGAGAAAAGCTTTCTTT. It yields the protein CAWSVETGRKAFF.

The V and J genes are TRBV30 and TRBJ1-6; D gene ambiguous. V lost 3 bases and J lost 6, with 9 bases in between. In germline, CDR1 is GTSNPN, CDR2 SVGIG (reference sequence). CDR3 length: 13 amino acids. The CDR3 coding sequence is TGTGCCTGGAGCGCCCGAGTTAATTCACCCCTCCACTTT. It specifies CAWSARVNSPLHF.

This chain uses TRBV9 with TRBJ2-7, with D perhaps matching TRBD2 (5 bases). V lost 3 bases and J 2 bases, leaving 18 bases between the germline ends. The CDR3 loop spans 16 amino acids. CDR1 is SGDLS and CDR2 is YYNGEE in the germline V gene. This CDR3 reads CASSASGEGRPYEQYF. Written as DNA, the CDR3 is TGTGCCAGCAGCGCGTCGGGCGAGGGCCGACCCTACGAGCAGTACTTC.

The chain joins TRBV5-4 to TRBJ2-7, with 10 bases lining up with TRBD1. CDR3 length: 14 amino acids. Germline CDR1 reads SGHNT; CDR2 reads YYREEE (reference sequence). V dropped 2 bases and J dropped 3; count of bases not matched to a gene: 2. CDR3 loop: CASSFGTGDYEQYF. The CDR3 region has the DNA TGTGCCAGCAGCTTCGGGACAGGGGACTACGAGCAGTACTTC. The full variable domain, in which reference TRBV5-4 and TRBJ2-7 provide the parts outside the CDR3, is ETGVTQSPTHLIKTRGQQVTLRCSSQSGHNTVSWYQQALGQGPQFIFQYYREEENGRGNFPPRFSGLQFPNYSSELNVNALELDDSALYLCASSFGTGDYEQYFGPGTRLTVT.

This chain links TRBV7-2 with TRBJ2-1, with D perhaps being TRBD1 or TRBD2 (5 bases each). The V end lost 5 bases, the J end lost 6 bases, and 11 bases lay between the germline ends. The germline V gene encodes CDR1 SGHTA and CDR2 FQGNSA. The CDR3 consists of 13 residues. The CDR3 region has the DNA TGTGCCAGCAGCCTCTGGGGGTTCAATGAGCAGTTCTTC. Protein: CASSLWGFNEQFF.

The chain combines TRBV5-5 with TRBJ1-6; D unclear. V was trimmed by 0 bases and J by 7 bases, leaving 2 bases between them. Germline V gene lookup returns CDR1 SGHKS and CDR2 YYEKEE (reference sequence). This CDR3 has 12 amino acids. The CDR3 sequence is CASSLENSPLHF. CDR3 nucleotides: TGTGCCAGCAGCTTGGAGAATTCACCCCTCCACTTT.

The chain links TRBV7-2 to TRBJ2-5, with TRBD2 identical over 10 bases. The CDR3 loop spans 16 amino acids. From germline, CDR1 is SGHTA and CDR2 FQGNSA. Trimming cost V 5 bases and J 4 bases; bases outside gene matches: 10. CDR3 loop: CASSGYPSGRGETQYF. In DNA form, the CDR3 reads TGTGCCAGCAGCGGCTACCCGAGCGGGAGGGGAGAGACCCAGTACTTC. The full variable domain, completed using reference TRBV7-2 and TRBJ2-5, is GAGVSQSPSNKVTEKGKDVELRCDPISGHTALYWYRQSLGQGLEFLIYFQGNSAPDKSGLPSDRFSAERTGGSVSTLTIQRTQQEDSAVYLCASSGYPSGRGETQYFGPGTRLLVL.